This T cell receptor (beta chain) emerged from a study of T cells after yellow fever vaccination. The CDR3 contains 15 residues. Trimming took off 6 bases at V and 8 bases at J, with 19 bases between the two ends. Germline CDR1 reads MNHNS; CDR2 reads SASEGT. In regard to this clonotype: What it recognizes is unknown.

Whole-study findings and limits: Reappearing after the booster were most of the clones from primary vaccination (roughly 96% CD4, 75% to 90% CD8).

A single record per CDR3 protein comes from TCRdb applying MiXCR to the 5' RACE reads. This sample has hundreds of thousands of distinct CDR3 sequences, with about 13% found just once. This receptor was obtained from a man younger than 40 who received the YFV17D yellow fever vaccine. The rearrangement joins TRBV6-1 to TRBJ1-4; tentative D call: TRBD1 (6 bases). The sequenced sample was PBMCs, obtained on the day of the yellow fever booster vaccination. CDR3 bases: TGTGCCAGCAGCCTGGACAGCCTTCACAAAGAAAAACTGTTTTTT. Translation gives CASSLDSLHKEKLFF.